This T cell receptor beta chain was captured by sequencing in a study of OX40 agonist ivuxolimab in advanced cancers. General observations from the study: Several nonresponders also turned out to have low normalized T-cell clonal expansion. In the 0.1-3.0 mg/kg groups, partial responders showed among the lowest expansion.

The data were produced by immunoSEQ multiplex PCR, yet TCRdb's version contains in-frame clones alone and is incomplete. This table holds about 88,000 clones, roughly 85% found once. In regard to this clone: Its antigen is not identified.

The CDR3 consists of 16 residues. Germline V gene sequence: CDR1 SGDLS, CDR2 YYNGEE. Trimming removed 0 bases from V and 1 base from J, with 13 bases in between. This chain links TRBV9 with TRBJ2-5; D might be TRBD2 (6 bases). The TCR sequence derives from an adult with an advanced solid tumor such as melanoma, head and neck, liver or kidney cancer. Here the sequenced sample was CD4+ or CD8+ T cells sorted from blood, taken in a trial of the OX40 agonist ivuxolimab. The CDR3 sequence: CASSVVLAGPQETQYF. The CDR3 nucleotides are TGTGCCAGCAGCGTAGTACTAGCAGGGCCCCAAGAGACCCAGTACTTC.